This T cell receptor beta chain is from a study of blood T cell repertoires in COVID-19. Study details: Specimens from acute and convalescent COVID-19 originated in the United States, Italy and Spain. T cells, B-cell-depleted T cells, or PBMCs provided the cDNA or gDNA that served as material.

In the authors' workflow: Using reference gene primer amplification, nucleated cell counts were estimated. Libraries were prepared by immunoSEQ multiplex PCR; TCRdb keeps only in-frame clonotypes and omits some of them. V and J calls and clone size are those listed in that table; D and trimming were worked out from the DNA. The sample has under 85,000 clones, nearly 85% seen once. Germline loops: CDR1 LNHDA, CDR2 SQIVND (reference sequence). This CDR3 has 13 residues. V was clipped by 9 bases and J by 9 bases; unmatched bases: 11. Input material: peripheral blood. The chain joins TRBV19 to TRBJ1-2; 9 positions agree with TRBD1. The receptor was derived from a human donor in a cohort sampled during active COVID-19. In nucleotides, the CDR3 is TGTGCCAGCCTTCCGGGACAGGGAGACAGCTACACCTTC. Protein product: CASLPGQGDSYTF.